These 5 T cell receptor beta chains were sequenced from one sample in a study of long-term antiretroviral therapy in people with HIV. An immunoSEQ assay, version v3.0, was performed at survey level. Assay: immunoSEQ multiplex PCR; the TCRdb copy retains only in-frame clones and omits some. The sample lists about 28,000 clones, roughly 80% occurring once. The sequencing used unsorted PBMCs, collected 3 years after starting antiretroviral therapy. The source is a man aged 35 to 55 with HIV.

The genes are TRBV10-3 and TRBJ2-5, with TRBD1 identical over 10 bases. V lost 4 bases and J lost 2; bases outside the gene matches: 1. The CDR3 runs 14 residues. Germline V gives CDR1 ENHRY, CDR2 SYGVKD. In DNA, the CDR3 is TGTGCCATCAGTGGGGGACAGGGGCAAGAGACCCAGTACTTC. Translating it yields CAISGGQGQETQYF.

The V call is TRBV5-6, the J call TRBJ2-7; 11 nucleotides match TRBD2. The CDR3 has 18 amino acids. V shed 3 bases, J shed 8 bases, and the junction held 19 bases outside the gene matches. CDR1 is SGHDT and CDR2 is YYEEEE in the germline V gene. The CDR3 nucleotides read TGTGCCAGCAGCTCCCGACTAGCGGGATGGACCCCGGAGGTAAAGCAGTACTTC. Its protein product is CASSSRLAGWTPEVKQYF.

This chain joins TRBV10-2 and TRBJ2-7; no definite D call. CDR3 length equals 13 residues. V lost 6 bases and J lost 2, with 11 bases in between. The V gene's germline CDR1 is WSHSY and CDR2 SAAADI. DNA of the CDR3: TGCGCCAGCAGGGGCATTACAACCTACGAGCAGTACTTC. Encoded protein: CASRGITTYEQYF.

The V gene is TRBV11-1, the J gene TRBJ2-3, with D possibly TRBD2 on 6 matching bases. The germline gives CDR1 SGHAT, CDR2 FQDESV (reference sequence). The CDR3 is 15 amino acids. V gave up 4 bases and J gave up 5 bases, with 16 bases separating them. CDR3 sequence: CASSSWRGSGDTQYF. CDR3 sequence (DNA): TGTGCCAGCAGCTCATGGCGGGGCTCAGGAGATACGCAGTATTTT.

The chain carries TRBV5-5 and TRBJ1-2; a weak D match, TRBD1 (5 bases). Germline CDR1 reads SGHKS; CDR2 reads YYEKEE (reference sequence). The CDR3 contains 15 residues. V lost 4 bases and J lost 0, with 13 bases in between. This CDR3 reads CASSPGRFSNYGYTF. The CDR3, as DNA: TGTGCCAGCAGCCCAGGGAGATTTTCTAACTATGGCTACACCTTC.